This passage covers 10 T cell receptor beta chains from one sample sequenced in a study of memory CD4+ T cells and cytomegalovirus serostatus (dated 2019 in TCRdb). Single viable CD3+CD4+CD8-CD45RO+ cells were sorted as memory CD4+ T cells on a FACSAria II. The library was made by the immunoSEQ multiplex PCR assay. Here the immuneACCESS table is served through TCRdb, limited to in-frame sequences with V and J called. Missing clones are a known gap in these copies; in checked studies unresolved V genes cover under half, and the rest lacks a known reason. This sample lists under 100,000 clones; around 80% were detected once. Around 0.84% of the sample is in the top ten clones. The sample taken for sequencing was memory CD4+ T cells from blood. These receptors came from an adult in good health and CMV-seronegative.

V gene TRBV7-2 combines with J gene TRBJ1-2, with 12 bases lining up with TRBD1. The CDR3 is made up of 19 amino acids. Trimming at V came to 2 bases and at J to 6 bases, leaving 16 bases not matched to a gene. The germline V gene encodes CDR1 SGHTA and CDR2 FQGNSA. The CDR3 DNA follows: TGTGCCAGCAGCTTATTCGTTGGGGGACAGGGGGCGAGTAAGGATGGCTACACCTTC. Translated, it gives CASSLFVGGQGASKDGYTF.

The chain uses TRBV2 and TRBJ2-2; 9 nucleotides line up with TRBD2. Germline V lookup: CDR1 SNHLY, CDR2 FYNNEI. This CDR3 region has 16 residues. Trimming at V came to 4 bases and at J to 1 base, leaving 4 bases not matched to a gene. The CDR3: CASSGRGGLNTGELFF. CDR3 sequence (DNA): TGTGCCAGCAGTGGGCGGGGGGGCTTGAACACCGGGGAGCTGTTTTTT.

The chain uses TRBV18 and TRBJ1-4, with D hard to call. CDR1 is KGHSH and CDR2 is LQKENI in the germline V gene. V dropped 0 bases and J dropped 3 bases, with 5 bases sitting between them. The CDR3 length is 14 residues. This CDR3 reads CASSPPSANEKLFF. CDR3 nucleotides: TGTGCCAGCTCACCACCCTCGGCTAATGAAAAACTGTTTTTT.

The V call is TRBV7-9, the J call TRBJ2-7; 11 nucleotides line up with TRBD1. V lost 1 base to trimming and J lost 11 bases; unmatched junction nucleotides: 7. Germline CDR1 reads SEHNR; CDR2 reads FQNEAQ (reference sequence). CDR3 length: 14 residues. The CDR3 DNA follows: TGTGCCAGCAGCTTAGGGACAGGGGGCGAGAAGGAGTACTTC. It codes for CASSLGTGGEKEYF. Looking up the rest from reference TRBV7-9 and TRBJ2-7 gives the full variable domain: DTGVSQNPRHKITKRGQNVTFRCDPISEHNRLYWYRQTLGQGPEFLTYFQNEAQLEKSRLLSDRFSAERPKGSFSTLEIQRTEQGDSAMYLCASSLGTGGEKEYFGPGTRLTVT.

CDR3 bases: TGTGCCTGGATACGAGCGGCGGGCACTGAAGCTTTCTTT. Translated: CAWIRAAGTEAFF. The chain carries TRBV30 and TRBJ1-1, with D hard to call. CDR3 size: 13 residues. CDR1 is GTSNPN, CDR2 SVGIG, per germline (reference sequence). Deletions cut 4 bases from V and 4 bases from J, with 13 bases between.

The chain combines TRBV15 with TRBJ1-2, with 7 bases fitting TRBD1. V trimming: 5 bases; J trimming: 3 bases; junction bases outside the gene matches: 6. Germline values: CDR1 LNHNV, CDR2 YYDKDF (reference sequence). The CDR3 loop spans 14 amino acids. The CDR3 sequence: CATSPLTGYYGYTF. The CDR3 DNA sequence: TGTGCCACCAGCCCGTTGACAGGGTACTATGGCTACACCTTC.

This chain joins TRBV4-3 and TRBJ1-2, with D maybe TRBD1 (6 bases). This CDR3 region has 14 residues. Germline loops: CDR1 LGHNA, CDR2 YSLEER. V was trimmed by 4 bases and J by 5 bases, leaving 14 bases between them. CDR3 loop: CASSPGGGQYGYTF. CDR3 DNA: TGCGCCAGCAGCCCGGGCGGGGGCCAATATGGCTACACCTTC.

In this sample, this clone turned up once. The CDR3 reads CASNSAGGIREQYF. CDR3 bases: TGTGCCAGCAATTCCGCCGGAGGGATTAGGGAGCAGTACTTC. The chain has TRBV25-1 and TRBJ2-7; tentatively, D is TRBD2 (6 bases). The CDR3 loop spans 14 amino acids. CDR1 and CDR2 (germline): MGHDK, SYGVNS. V lost 7 bases, J lost 7 bases, and 20 bases lay in between.

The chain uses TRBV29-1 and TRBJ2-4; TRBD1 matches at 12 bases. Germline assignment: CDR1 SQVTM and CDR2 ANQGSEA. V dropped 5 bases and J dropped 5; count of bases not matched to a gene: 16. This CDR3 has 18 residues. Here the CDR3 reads CSVSQRGQGAARQNIQYF. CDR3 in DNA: TGCAGCGTTTCCCAGAGGGGACAGGGGGCGGCCCGCCAAAACATTCAGTACTTC.

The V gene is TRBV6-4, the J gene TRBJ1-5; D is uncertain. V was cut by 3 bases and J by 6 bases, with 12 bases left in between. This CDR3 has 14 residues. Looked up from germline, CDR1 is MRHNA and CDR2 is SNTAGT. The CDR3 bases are TGTGCCAGCAGTGAATTGGTATCGTTTCAGCCCCAGCATTTT. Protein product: CASSELVSFQPQHF.